A single sample is the source of the 4 T cell receptor beta chains below, sequenced in a study of blood T cell repertoires in COVID-19. Clones were sequenced by immunoSEQ multiplex PCR, and TCRdb holds only the in-frame ones, with some missing. Among 200,000 to 250,000 clones listed, more than 75% were seen once. The material sequenced was peripheral blood. Source of these receptors: a man aged 35 to 55 with acute or convalescent COVID-19.

A word on this clone: Other DNA sequences in the same sample also yield this CDR3. The genes are TRBV7-2 and TRBJ1-1; perhaps TRBD1 as D (6 bases). The CDR3 has 13 residues. Germline loops: CDR1 SGHTA, CDR2 FQGNSA. Trimming took off 4 bases at V and 5 bases at J, with 11 bases between the two ends. CDR3 sequence: CASSYREGTEAFF. CDR3 nucleotides: TGTGCCAGCAGCTACAGGGAGGGGACTGAAGCTTTCTTT.

The chain has TRBV18 and TRBJ1-1; no clear D. V lost 0 bases and J 6 bases, leaving 8 bases between the germline ends. Germline V lookup: CDR1 KGHSH, CDR2 LQKENI. The CDR3 contains 13 residues. The CDR3 nucleotides are TGTGCCAGCTCACCACCGGAGCTATCTGAAGCTTTCTTT. It is translated as CASSPPELSEAFF. Full variable domain (outside the CDR3, taken from reference TRBV18 and TRBJ1-1): NAGVMQNPRHLVRRRGQEARLRCSPMKGHSHVYWYRQLPEEGLKFMVYLQKENIIDESGMPKERFSAEFPKEGPSILRIQQVVRGDSAAYFCASSPPELSEAFFGQGTRLTVV.

V is TRBV7-2 and J is TRBJ1-2; the match to TRBD1 covers 8 bases. The germline CDR1 and CDR2 sequences are SGHTA and FQGNSA. Trimming cost V 1 base and J 4 bases; bases outside gene matches: 5. The CDR3 consists of 15 residues. CDR3 nucleotides: TGTGCCAGCAGCTTAGGTGGACAGGGCAGCTATGGCTACACCTTC. Amino acid sequence: CASSLGGQGSYGYTF.

The rearrangement joins TRBV4-2 to TRBJ2-1; the D is unclear. Germline CDR1 and CDR2: LGHNA and YNFKEQ. Trimming shortened V by 2 bases and J by 10 bases, and 6 bases separated the two germline ends. The CDR3 has 11 residues. The CDR3 protein is CASSQIQEQFF. CDR3 DNA sequence: TGTGCCAGCAGCCAAATCCAAGAGCAGTTCTTC.